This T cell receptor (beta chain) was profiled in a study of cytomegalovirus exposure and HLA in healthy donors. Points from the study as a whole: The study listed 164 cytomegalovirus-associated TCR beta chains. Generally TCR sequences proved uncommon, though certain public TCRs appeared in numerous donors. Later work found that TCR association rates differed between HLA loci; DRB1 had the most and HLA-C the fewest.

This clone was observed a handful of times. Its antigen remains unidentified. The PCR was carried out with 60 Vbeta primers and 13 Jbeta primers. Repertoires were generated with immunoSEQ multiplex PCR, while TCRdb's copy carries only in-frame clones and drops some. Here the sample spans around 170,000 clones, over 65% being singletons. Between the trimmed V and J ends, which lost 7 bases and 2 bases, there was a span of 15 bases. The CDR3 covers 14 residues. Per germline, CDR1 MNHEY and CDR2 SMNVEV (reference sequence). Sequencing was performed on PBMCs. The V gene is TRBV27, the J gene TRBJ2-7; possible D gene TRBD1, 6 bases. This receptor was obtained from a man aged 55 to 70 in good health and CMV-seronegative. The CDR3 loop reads CASKTGKIPYEQYF. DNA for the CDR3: TGTGCCAGCAAAACAGGGAAGATCCCCTACGAGCAGTACTTC.